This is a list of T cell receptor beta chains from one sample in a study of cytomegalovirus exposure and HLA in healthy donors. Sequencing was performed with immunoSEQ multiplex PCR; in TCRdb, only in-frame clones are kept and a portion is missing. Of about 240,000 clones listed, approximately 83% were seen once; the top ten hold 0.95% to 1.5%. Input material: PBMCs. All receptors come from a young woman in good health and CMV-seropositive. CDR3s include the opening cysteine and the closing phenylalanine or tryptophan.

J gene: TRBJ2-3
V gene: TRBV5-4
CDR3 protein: CASSSGLAGVTDTQYF

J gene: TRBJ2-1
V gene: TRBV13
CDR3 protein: CASSRERNEQFF

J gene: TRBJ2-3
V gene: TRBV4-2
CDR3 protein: CASSPGDRGLDTQYF

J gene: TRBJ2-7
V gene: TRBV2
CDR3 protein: CASKRPGNSYEQYF

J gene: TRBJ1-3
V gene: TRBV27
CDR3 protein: CASRAGSSSGNTIYF

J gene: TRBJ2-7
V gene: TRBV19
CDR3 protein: CASSTMTSPYEQYF

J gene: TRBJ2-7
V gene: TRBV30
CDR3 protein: CAWRRQGSGEQYF

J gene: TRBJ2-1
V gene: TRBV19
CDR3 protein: CASSSSGRAFDEQFF

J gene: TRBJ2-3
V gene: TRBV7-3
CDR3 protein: CASTRGQITDTQYF

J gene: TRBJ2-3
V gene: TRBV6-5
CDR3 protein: CASSSVSVADTQYF

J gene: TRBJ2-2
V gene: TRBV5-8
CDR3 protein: CASSLRLAGSTGELFF

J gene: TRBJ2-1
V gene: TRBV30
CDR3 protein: CAWGQDWGQEQFF

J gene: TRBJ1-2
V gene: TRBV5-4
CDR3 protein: CASSSPAGTGYGYTF

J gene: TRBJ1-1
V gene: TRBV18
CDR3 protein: CASCRDRDCTEAFF

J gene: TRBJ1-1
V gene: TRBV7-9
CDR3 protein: CAIHSGLEAFF

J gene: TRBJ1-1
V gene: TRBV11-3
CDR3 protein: CASSLEGGDTEAFF

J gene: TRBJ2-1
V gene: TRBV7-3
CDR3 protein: CASSPRQGGEQFF

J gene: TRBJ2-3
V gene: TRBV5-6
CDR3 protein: CASSLVLAAGDTQYF

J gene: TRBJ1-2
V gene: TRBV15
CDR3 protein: CATNQDSTGSNYGYTF

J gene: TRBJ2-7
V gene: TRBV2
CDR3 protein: CASSGSDRGIHEQYF

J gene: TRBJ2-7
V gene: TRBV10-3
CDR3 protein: CATSATAGGDEQYF

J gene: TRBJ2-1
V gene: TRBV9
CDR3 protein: CASSVGLAVYNEQFF

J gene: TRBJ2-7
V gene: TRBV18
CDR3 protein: CASSGSGRFDEQYF

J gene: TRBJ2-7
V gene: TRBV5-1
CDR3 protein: CASSLITGSYEQYF

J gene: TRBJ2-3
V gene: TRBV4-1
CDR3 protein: CASADGSQADTQYF

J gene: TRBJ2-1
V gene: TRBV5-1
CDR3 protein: CASSGTLRNEQFF

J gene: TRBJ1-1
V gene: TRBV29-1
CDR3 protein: CSVRTGGNTEAFF

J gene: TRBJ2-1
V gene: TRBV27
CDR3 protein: CASRSGTSGINEQFF

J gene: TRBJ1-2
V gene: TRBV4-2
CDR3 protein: CASSQDRGVYGYTF

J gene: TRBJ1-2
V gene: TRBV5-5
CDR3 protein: CASSPLQGADGYTF

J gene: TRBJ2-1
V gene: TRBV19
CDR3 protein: CATTPPRSYNEQFF

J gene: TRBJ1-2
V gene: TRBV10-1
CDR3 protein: CAPWRRDRVKGNYGYTF

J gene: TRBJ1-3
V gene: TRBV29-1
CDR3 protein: CSVELRGGFDSGGNTIYF

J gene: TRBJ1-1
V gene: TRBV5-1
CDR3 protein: CASSRTGENTEAFF

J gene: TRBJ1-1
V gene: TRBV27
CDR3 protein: CASSSQGASTEAFF